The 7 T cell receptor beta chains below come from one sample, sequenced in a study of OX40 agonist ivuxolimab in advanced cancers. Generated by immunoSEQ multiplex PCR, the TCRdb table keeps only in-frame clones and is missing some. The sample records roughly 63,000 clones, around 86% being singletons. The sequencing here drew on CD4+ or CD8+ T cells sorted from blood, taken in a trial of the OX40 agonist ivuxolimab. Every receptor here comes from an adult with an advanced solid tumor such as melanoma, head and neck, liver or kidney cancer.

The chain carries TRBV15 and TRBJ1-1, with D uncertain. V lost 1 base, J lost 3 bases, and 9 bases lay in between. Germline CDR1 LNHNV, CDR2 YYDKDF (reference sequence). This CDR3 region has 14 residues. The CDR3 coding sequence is TGTGCCACCAGCAGAGTGAGGGTAGACACTGAAGCTTTCTTT. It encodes CATSRVRVDTEAFF.

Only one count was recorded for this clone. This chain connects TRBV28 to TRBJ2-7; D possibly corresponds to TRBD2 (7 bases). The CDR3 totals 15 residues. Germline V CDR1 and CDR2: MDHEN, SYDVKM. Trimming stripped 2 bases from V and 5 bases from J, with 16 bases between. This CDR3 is CASSLGGQGRDEQYF. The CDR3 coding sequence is TGTGCCAGCAGTTTAGGTGGGCAGGGGAGGGACGAGCAGTACTTC.

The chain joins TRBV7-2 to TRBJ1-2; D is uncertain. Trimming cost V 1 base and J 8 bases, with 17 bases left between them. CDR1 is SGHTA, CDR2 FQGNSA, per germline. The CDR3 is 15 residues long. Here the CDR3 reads CASSLGWGPFSGYTF. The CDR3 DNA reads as TGTGCCAGCAGCTTAGGGTGGGGTCCCTTCTCGGGCTACACCTTC.

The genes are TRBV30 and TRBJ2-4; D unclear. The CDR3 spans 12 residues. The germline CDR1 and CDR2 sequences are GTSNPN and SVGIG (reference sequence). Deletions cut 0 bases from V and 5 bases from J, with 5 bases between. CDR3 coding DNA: TGTGCCTGGAGTGTTGTAGAAAACATTCAGTACTTC. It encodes CAWSVVENIQYF.

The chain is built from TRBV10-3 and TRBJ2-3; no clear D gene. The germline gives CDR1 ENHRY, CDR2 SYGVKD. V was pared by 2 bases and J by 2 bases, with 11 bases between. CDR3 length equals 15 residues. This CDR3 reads CAISEGLSSTDTQYF. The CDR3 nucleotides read TGTGCCATCAGTGAGGGCCTTTCCTCCACAGATACGCAGTATTTT.

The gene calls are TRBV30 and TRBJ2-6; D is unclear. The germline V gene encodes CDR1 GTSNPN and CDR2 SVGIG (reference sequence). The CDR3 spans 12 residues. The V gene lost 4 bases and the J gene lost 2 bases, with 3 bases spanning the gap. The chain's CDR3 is CAWTAGANVLTF. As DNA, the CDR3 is TGTGCCTGGACAGCTGGGGCCAACGTCCTGACTTTC.

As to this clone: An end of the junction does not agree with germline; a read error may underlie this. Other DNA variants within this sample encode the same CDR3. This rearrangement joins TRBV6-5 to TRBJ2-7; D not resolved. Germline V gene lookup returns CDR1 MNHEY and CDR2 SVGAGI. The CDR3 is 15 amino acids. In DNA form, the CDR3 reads TGTGCCAGCAGTTACTCGGGTGGGCCCGCCTACGAGCAGTACTTT. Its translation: CASSYSGGPAYEQYF.